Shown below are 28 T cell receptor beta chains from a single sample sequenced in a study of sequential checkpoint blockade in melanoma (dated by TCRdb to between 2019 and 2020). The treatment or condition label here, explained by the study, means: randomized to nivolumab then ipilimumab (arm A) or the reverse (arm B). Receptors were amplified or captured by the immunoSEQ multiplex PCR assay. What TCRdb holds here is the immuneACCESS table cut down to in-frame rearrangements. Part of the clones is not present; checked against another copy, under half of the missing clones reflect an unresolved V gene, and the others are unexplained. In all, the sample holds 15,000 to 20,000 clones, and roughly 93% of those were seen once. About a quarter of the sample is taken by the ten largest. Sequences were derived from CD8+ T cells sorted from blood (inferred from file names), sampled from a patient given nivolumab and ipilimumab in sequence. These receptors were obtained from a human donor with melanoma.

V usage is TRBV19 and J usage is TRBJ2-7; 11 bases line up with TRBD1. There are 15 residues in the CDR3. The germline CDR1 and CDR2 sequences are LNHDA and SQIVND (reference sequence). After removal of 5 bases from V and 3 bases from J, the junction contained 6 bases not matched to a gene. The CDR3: CASSPGQGAVYEQYF. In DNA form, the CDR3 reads TGTGCCAGTAGTCCCGGACAGGGGGCCGTCTACGAGCAGTACTTC.

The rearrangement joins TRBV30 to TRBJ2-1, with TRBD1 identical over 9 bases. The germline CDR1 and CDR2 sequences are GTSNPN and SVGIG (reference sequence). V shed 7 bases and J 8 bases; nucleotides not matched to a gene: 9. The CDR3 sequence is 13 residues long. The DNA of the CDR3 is TGTGCCTCCTTCCCGGGACAGGGCGATGAGCAGTTCTTC. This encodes CASFPGQGDEQFF.

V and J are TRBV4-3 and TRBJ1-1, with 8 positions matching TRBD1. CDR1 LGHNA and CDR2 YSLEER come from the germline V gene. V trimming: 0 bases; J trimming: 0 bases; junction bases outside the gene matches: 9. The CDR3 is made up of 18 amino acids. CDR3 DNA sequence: TGCGCCAGCAGCCAAGAAAGTGTACAGGGGGGGATGAACACTGAAGCTTTCTTT. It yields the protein CASSQESVQGGMNTEAFF.

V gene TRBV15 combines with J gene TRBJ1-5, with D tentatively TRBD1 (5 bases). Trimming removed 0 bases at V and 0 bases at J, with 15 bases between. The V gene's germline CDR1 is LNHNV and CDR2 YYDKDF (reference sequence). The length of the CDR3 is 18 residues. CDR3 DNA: TGTGCCACCAGCAGAGATCGGACAACAGTTGATAGCAATCAGCCCCAGCATTTT. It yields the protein CATSRDRTTVDSNQPQHF.

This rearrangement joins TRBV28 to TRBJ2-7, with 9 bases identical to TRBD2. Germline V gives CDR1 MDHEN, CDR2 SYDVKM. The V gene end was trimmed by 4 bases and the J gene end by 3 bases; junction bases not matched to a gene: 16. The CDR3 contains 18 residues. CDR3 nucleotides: TGTGCCAGCAGTTCTGGTGGGGTGGCTAGCGGGATTCTCTACGAGCAGTACTTC. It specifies CASSSGGVASGILYEQYF. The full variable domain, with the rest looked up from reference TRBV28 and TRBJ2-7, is DVKVTQSSRYLVKRTGEKVFLECVQDMDHENMFWYRQDPGLGLRLIYFSYDVKMKEKGDIPEGYSVSREKKERFSLILESASTNQTSMYLCASSSGGVASGILYEQYFGPGTRLTVT.

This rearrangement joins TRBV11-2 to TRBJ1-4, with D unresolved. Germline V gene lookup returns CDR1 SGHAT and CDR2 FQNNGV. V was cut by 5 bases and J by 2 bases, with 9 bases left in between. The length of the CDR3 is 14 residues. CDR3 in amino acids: CASSGEWTNEKLFF. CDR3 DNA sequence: TGTGCCAGCAGCGGGGAGTGGACTAATGAAAAACTGTTTTTT.

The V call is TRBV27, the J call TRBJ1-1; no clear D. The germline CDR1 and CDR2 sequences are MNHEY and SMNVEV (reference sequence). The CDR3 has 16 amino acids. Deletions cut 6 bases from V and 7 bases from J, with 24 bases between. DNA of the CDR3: TGTGCCAGCAGCCCAACTATTTTAAGACTTTCCCATGAAGCTTTCTTT. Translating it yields CASSPTILRLSHEAFF.

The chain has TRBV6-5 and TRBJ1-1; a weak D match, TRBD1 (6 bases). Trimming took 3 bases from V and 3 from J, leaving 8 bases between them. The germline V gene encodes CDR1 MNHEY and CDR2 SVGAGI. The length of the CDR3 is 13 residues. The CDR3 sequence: CASSYQGYTEAFF. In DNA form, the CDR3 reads TGTGCCAGCAGTTATCAGGGGTACACTGAAGCTTTCTTT.

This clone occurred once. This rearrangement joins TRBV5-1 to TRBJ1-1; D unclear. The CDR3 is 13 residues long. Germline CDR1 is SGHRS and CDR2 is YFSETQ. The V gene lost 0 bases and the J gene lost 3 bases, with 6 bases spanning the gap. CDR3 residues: CASSLDGDTEAFF. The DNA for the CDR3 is TGCGCCAGCAGCTTGGACGGGGACACTGAAGCTTTCTTT. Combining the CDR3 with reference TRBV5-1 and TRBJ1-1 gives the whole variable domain KAGVTQTPRYLIKTRGQQVTLSCSPISGHRSVSWYQQTPGQGLQFLFEYFSETQRNKGNFPGRFSGRQFSNSRSEMNVSTLELGDSALYLCASSLDGDTEAFFGQGTRLTVV.

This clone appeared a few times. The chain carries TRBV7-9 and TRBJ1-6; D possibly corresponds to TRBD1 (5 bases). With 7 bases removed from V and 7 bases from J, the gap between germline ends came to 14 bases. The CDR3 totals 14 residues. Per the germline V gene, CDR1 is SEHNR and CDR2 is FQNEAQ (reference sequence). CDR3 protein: CASTTRDLNSPLHF. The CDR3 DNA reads TGTGCCAGCACCACCCGGGACTTGAATTCACCCCTCCACTTT.

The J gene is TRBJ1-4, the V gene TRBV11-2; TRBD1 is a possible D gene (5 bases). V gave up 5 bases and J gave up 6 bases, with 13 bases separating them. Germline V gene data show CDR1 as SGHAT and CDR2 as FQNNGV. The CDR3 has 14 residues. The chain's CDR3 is CASSNAQGYEKLFF. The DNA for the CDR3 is TGTGCCAGCAGCAACGCCCAGGGTTATGAAAAACTGTTTTTT.

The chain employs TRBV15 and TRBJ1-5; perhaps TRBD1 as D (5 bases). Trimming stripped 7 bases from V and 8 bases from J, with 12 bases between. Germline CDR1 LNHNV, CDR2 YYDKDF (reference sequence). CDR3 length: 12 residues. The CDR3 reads CATTRGGEPQHF. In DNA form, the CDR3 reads TGTGCCACCACCCGGGGCGGGGAGCCCCAGCATTTT.

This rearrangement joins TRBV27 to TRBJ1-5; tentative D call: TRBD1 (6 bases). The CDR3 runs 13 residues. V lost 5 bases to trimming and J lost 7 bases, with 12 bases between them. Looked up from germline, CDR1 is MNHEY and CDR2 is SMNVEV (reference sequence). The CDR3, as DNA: TGTGCCAGCAGTGATGACCAGGGGCAGCCCCAGCATTTT. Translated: CASSDDQGQPQHF.

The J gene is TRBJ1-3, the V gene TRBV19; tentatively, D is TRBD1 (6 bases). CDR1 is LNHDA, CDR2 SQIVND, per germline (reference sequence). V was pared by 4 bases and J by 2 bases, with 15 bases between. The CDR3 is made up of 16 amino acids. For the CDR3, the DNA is TGTGCCAGTAGTACCTGGACAGACCTTGCTGGAAACACCATATATTTT. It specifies CASSTWTDLAGNTIYF.

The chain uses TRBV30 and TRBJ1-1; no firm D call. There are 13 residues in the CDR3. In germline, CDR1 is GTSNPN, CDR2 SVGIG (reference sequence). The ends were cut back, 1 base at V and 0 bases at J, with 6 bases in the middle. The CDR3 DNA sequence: TGTGCCTGGAGTGAACTTCTGAACACTGAAGCTTTCTTT. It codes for CAWSELLNTEAFF.

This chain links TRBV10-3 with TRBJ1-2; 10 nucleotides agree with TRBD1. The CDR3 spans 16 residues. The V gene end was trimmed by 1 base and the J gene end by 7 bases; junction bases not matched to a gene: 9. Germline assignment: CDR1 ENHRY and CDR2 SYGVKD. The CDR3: CAISEFGTGAEGGYTF. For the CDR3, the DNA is TGTGCCATCAGTGAGTTCGGGACAGGGGCTGAGGGTGGCTACACCTTC.

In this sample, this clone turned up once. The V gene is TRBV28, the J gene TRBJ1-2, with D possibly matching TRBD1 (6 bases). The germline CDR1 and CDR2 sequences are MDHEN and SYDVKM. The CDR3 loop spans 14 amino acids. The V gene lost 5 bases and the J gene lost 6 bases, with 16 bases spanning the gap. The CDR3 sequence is CASSKQGGSNGYTF. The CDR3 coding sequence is TGTGCCAGCAGTAAACAGGGCGGGAGTAATGGCTACACCTTC.

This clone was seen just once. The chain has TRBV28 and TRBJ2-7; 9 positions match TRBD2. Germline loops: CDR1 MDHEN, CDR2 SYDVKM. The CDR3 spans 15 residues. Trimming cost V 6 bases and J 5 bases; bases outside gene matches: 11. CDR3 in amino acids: CASSFRGGRAHEQYF. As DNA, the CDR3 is TGTGCCAGCAGCTTTAGAGGCGGGAGGGCCCACGAGCAGTACTTC.

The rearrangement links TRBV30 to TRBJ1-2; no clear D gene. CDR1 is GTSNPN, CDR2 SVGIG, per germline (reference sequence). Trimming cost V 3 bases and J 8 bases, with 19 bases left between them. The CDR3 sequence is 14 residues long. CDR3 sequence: CAWSPQEVSWGYTF. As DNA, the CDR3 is TGTGCCTGGAGCCCTCAAGAAGTCAGTTGGGGCTACACCTTC.

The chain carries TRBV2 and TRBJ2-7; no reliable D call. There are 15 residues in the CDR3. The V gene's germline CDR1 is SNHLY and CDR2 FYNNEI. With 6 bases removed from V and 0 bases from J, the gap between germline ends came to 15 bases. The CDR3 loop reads CASSTPELPSYEQYF. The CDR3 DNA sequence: TGTGCCAGCAGCACTCCCGAGCTCCCCTCCTACGAGCAGTACTTC.

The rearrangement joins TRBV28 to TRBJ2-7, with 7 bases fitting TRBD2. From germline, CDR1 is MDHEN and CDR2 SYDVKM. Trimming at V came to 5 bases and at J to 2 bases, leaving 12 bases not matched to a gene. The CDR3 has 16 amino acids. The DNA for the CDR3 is TGTGCCAGCAGTCCCCAATCGCGGGAGTTTCCCTACGAGCAGTACGTC. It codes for CASSPQSREFPYEQYV.

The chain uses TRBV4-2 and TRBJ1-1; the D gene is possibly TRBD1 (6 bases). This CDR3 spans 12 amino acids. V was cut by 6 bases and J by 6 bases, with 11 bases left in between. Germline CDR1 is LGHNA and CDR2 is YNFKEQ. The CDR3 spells CASSHSGAEAFF. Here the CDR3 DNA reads TGTGCCAGCAGTCACTCAGGGGCTGAAGCTTTCTTT.

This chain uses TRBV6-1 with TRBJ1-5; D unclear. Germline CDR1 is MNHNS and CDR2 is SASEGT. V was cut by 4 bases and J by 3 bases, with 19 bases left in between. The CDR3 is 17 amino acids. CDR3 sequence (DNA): TGTGCCAGCAGTGTATCAGCGGAAGCCACCCTCAATCAGCCCCAGCATTTT. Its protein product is CASSVSAEATLNQPQHF.

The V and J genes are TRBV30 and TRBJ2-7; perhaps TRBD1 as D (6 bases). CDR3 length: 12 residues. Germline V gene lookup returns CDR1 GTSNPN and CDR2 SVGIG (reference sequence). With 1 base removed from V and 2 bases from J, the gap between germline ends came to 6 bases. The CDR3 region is CAWSGQAYEQYF. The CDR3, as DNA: TGTGCCTGGAGTGGACAGGCCTACGAGCAGTACTTC.

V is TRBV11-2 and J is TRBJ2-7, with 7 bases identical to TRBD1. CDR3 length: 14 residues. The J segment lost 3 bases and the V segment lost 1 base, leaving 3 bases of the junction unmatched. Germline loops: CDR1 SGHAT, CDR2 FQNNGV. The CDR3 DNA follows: TGTGCCAGCAGCTTAGCCCCAGGGGGCTACGAGCAGTACTTC. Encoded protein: CASSLAPGGYEQYF.

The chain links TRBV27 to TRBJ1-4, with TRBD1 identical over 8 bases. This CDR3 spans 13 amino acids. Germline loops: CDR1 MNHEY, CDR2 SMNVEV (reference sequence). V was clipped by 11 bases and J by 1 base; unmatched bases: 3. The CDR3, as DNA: TGTGCCGCCGGGACAGGAACTAATGAAAAACTGTTTTTT. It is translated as CAAGTGTNEKLFF.

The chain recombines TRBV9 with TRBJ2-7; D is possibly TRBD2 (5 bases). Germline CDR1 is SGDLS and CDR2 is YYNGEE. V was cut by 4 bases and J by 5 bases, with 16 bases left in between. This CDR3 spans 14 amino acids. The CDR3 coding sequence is TGTGCCAGCAGCCCGCCGTCGGGGAGCAACGAGCAGTACTTC. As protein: CASSPPSGSNEQYF.

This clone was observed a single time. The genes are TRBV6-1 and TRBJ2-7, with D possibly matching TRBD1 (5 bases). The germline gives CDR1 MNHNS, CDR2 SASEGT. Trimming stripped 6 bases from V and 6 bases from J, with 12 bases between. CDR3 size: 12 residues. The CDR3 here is CASRDIALEQYV. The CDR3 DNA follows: TGTGCCAGCAGGGACATCGCTCTCGAGCAGTACGTC.